This entry lists 14 T cell receptor beta chains sequenced from one sample in a study of blood T cell repertoires in COVID-19. Sequencing used immunoSEQ multiplex PCR; TCRdb keeps in-frame clones, though not all of them. The profile shows 170,000 or so clones, just under 90% of them singletons. The sample taken for sequencing was peripheral blood. The origin of the receptors is a woman between 65 and 79 years old with COVID-19, enrolled during active disease.

The chain carries TRBV6-1 and TRBJ2-7, with D hard to call. The CDR3 length is 12 residues. V lost 1 base and J 6 bases, leaving 7 bases between the germline ends. The V gene's germline CDR1 is MNHNS and CDR2 SASEGT. CDR3 protein: CASSEVVPEQYF. The CDR3 coding sequence is TGTGCCAGCAGTGAAGTCGTCCCCGAGCAGTACTTC.

The gene calls are TRBV19 and TRBJ1-1, with a possible D match to TRBD1 (6 bases). V dropped 10 bases and J dropped 6 bases, with 21 bases sitting between them. This CDR3 has 14 residues. Germline V gives CDR1 LNHDA, CDR2 SQIVND (reference sequence). In nucleotides, the CDR3 is TGTGCCACACACCCTTTAGGGGGGAGGGCTGAAGCTTTCTTT. Its translation: CATHPLGGRAEAFF.

DNA for the CDR3: TGTGCCAGCAGCCCCACGGGACAGTTGAACACTGAAGCTTTCTTT. This encodes CASSPTGQLNTEAFF. This chain joins TRBV7-9 and TRBJ1-1; 7 nucleotides line up with TRBD1. Germline CDR1 reads SEHNR; CDR2 reads FQNEAQ (reference sequence). The V segment lost 5 bases and the J segment 0 bases; nucleotides outside the gene matches: 6. The CDR3 has 15 residues. Drawing the rest from reference TRBV7-9 and TRBJ1-1, the complete variable domain is DTGVSQNPRHKITKRGQNVTFRCDPISEHNRLYWYRQTLGQGPEFLTYFQNEAQLEKSRLLSDRFSAERPKGSFSTLEIQRTEQGDSAMYLCASSPTGQLNTEAFFGQGTRLTVV.

The chain has TRBV5-6 and TRBJ2-7; 9 bases are shared with TRBD1. The CDR3 length is 15 residues. V was pared by 1 base and J by 8 bases, with 10 bases of the junction left unmatched. Germline-derived CDR1 and CDR2 are SGHDT and YYEEEE. The CDR3 bases are TGTGCCAGCAGCTTGTCGGGACAGGGTCCCTCCAAGCAGTACTTC. It codes for CASSLSGQGPSKQYF.

The chain uses TRBV6-5 and TRBJ1-5; 11 positions agree with TRBD1. The germline V gene encodes CDR1 MNHEY and CDR2 SVGAGI. This CDR3 region has 15 residues. The J segment lost 7 bases and the V segment lost 2 bases, leaving 4 bases of the junction unmatched. The CDR3 DNA reads as TGTGCCAGCAGTTACCGGACAGGGGGCGACCAGCCCCAGCATTTT. As protein: CASSYRTGGDQPQHF.

The chain combines TRBV30 with TRBJ1-1, with 9 positions matching TRBD1. V shed 2 bases and J 8 bases; nucleotides not matched to a gene: 6. The CDR3 is 13 residues long. The germline CDR1 and CDR2 sequences are GTSNPN and SVGIG (reference sequence). The DNA for the CDR3 is TGTGCCTGGAGTAGCGGGGACAGGGTGGAAGCTTTCTTT. It encodes CAWSSGDRVEAFF.

This rearrangement joins TRBV6-6 to TRBJ1-1; no definite D call. The CDR3 covers 13 residues. CDR1 and CDR2 from the germline V gene are MNHNY and SVGAGI (reference sequence). V was pared by 4 bases and J by 2 bases, with 8 bases between. In nucleotides, the CDR3 is TGTGCCAGCAGTTTGCAGTCCAACACTGAAGCTTTCTTT. Translation gives CASSLQSNTEAFF.

The chain recombines TRBV10-3 with TRBJ1-2, with TRBD1 as a possible D gene (5 bases). The V gene lost 6 bases and the J gene lost 3 bases, with 17 bases spanning the gap. From germline, CDR1 is ENHRY and CDR2 SYGVKD. The CDR3 length is 15 residues. The CDR3 here is CAISQITTVDYGYTF. In DNA form, the CDR3 reads TGTGCCATCAGCCAAATAACGACAGTCGACTATGGCTACACCTTC.

This clone was recorded only once. The chain recombines TRBV7-9 with TRBJ2-5, with 9 bases that match TRBD1. The CDR3 contains 16 residues. Per germline, CDR1 SEHNR and CDR2 FQNEAQ (reference sequence). Losses at the gene ends were 3 bases for V and 5 bases for J; bases not matched to a gene: 10. The CDR3 nucleotides read TGTGCCAGCAGCTTTGCCGGGACAGGGTTTTACGAGACCCAGTACTTC. The encoded protein is CASSFAGTGFYETQYF.

The chain has TRBV5-1 and TRBJ1-4; perhaps TRBD1 as D (6 bases). Trimming left V 0 bases short and J 3 bases short, with 9 bases between. Germline values: CDR1 SGHRS, CDR2 YFSETQ. The CDR3 is made up of 15 amino acids. CDR3 DNA sequence: TGCGCCAGCAGCTTGGCACAGGGAGCTAATGAAAAACTGTTTTTT. Protein: CASSLAQGANEKLFF.

The sample holds a few counts of this clone. J is TRBJ2-2 and V is TRBV27; weak D call: TRBD2 (5 bases). Per the germline V gene, CDR1 is MNHEY and CDR2 is SMNVEV (reference sequence). The CDR3 loop spans 13 amino acids. Between the trimmed V and J ends, which lost 7 bases and 4 bases, there was a span of 10 bases. The CDR3, as DNA: TGTGCCAGCAACGGAGGTTCCACCGGGGAGCTGTTTTTT. Its protein is CASNGGSTGELFF.

The chain recombines TRBV27 with TRBJ1-2; 7 bases are shared with TRBD1. Germline trimming cut 5 bases from V and 8 bases from J; bases unmatched to any gene: 11. The CDR3 sequence is 14 residues long. The germline CDR1 and CDR2 sequences are MNHEY and SMNVEV (reference sequence). CDR3 amino acids: CASSMNTGAGGYTF. The CDR3 DNA follows: TGTGCCAGCAGTATGAATACAGGGGCTGGAGGCTACACCTTC.

V is TRBV7-9 and J is TRBJ2-1, with D unresolved. Trimming shortened V by 2 bases and J by 6 bases, and 8 bases separated the two germline ends. The CDR3 contains 13 residues. Germline CDR1 and CDR2: SEHNR and FQNEAQ (reference sequence). Here the CDR3 reads CASSLLFVNEQFF. The CDR3 nucleotides are TGTGCCAGCAGCTTACTGTTCGTCAATGAGCAGTTCTTC.

The chain employs TRBV10-3 and TRBJ2-7; 8 bases match TRBD1. V dropped 6 bases and J dropped 6; count of bases not matched to a gene: 4. CDR1 ENHRY and CDR2 SYGVKD come from the germline V gene. The CDR3 length is 12 residues. The CDR3 spells CAISDRGTEQYF. The CDR3 coding sequence is TGTGCCATCAGCGACAGGGGAACCGAGCAGTACTTC.